One and the same sample provided the 21 T cell receptor beta chains below, sequenced in a study of human T cells and chemical hapten exposure. TCRdb reprocessed the RACE reads with MiXCR, giving one entry per CDR3 protein. Of some 120,000 distinct CDR3 sequences in the sample, 9% to 10% were seen once. Specified time point: healthy volunteer bleed at 2 weeks. The total RNA was obtained from whole blood that was not fractionated. The specimen sequenced was whole blood. The receptors were gathered from a male donor in good health. Some clones in this sample may be carry-over from other donors' samples.

The J gene is TRBJ2-5, the V gene TRBV10-1; unclear D gene. CDR3 length: 15 residues. V was pared by 5 bases and J by 2 bases, with 15 bases between. Germline assignment: CDR1 WNHNN and CDR2 SYGVQD (reference sequence). The CDR3 here is CASSPPRRAQETQYF. The CDR3 region has the DNA TGCGCCAGCAGTCCCCCGCGTAGAGCACAAGAGACCCAGTACTTC.

This clonotype was counted at least ten times. The chain uses TRBV10-1 and TRBJ1-3; no definite D call. V lost 2 bases, J lost 1 base, and 9 bases lay in between. Germline CDR1 and CDR2: WNHNN and SYGVQD (reference sequence). The CDR3 runs to 15 residues. This CDR3 is CASSEPPRSGNTIYF. The DNA of the CDR3 is TGCGCCAGCAGTGAGCCCCCCAGGTCTGGAAACACCATATATTTT.

Ten or more counts support this clonotype. The CDR3 is CASSPEIPGQGLISNQPQHF. Here the CDR3 DNA reads TGTGCCAGCAGCCCGGAAATCCCGGGACAGGGGTTGATTAGCAATCAGCCCCAGCATTTT. This sequence joins TRBV27 and TRBJ1-5; 10 positions agree with TRBD1. This CDR3 has 20 amino acids. Germline CDR1 and CDR2: MNHEY and SMNVEV (reference sequence). The V gene end was trimmed by 6 bases and the J gene end by 0 bases; junction bases not matched to a gene: 17.

The table lists this clonotype with a few counts. The rearrangement uses TRBV12-3 or TRBV12-4 and TRBJ2-1; TRBD1 matches 10 bases. Trimming cost V 5 bases and J 10 bases; bases outside gene matches: 5. CDR3 length: 13 residues. The DNA for the CDR3 is TGTGCCAGCAGTACCTTGACAGGGGGCGAGCAGTTCTTC. It translates to CASSTLTGGEQFF.

V and J are TRBV28 and TRBJ1-5, with TRBD1 identical over 9 bases. V was clipped by 3 bases and J by 2 bases; unmatched bases: 2. The CDR3 loop spans 15 amino acids. The germline V gene encodes CDR1 MDHEN and CDR2 SYDVKM. The CDR3 loop reads CASSLTGGGNQPQHF. The DNA for the CDR3 is TGTGCCAGCAGTTTGACAGGGGGAGGCAATCAGCCCCAGCATTTT.

This clonotype occurred a few times. The chain carries TRBV10-3 and TRBJ2-7, with TRBD2 matching over 11 bases. Trimming at V came to 0 bases and at J to 12 bases, leaving 7 bases not matched to a gene. CDR3 size: 14 residues. CDR1 ENHRY and CDR2 SYGVKD come from the germline V gene. The chain's CDR3 is CAISESSSGGPSYF. The CDR3 region has the DNA TGTGCCATCAGTGAGTCTTCTAGCGGGGGGCCCTCGTACTTC.

Points on this clonotype: The junction does not match germline at one end; this may be a read error. The V and J genes are TRBV20-1 and TRBJ2-7; weak D call: TRBD2 (6 bases). The CDR3 length is 13 residues. CDR1 and CDR2 from the germline V gene are DFQATT and SNEGSKA (reference sequence). CDR3 in amino acids: CGAAGTETYEQYF. CDR3 bases: TGCGGTGCTGCCGGGACTGAGACCTACGAGCAGTACTTC.

The chain employs TRBV3-1 and TRBJ2-7; 9 positions match TRBD2. This CDR3 comprises 17 residues. V dropped 5 bases and J dropped 0; count of bases not matched to a gene: 11. From germline, CDR1 is LGHDT and CDR2 YNNKEL (reference sequence). The DNA of the CDR3 is TGTGCCAGCAGCTCCCTGGCGGGAGGGTCCCCCTCCTACGAGCAGTACTTC. This encodes CASSSLAGGSPSYEQYF.

The chain employs TRBV3-1 and TRBJ1-3; perhaps TRBD1 as D (5 bases). The germline V gene encodes CDR1 LGHDT and CDR2 YNNKEL (reference sequence). Trimming cost V 3 bases and J 0 bases, with 9 bases left between them. This CDR3 has 15 amino acids. The DNA for the CDR3 is TGTGCCAGCAGCCACCCGGGGGTCTCTGGAAACACCATATATTTT. Amino acid sequence: CASSHPGVSGNTIYF.

The V gene is TRBV29-1, the J gene TRBJ2-4; tentatively, D is TRBD2 (6 bases). Germline CDR1 is SQVTM and CDR2 is ANQGSEA. The CDR3 totals 18 residues. V dropped 0 bases and J dropped 1 base, with 19 bases sitting between them. The CDR3 coding sequence is TGCAGCGTTGAAGATCTAATGGGCAGGGAGGAGGCCAAAAACATTCAGTACTTC. It is translated as CSVEDLMGREEAKNIQYF.

The chain recombines TRBV29-1 with TRBJ1-3; perhaps TRBD1 as D (5 bases). Trimming removed 4 bases from V and 0 bases from J, with 22 bases in between. CDR3 length: 18 residues. The V gene's germline CDR1 is SQVTM and CDR2 ANQGSEA. CDR3 DNA: TGCAGCGTTGTGGGCCCCTGGGACTCAAGGTTCTCTGGAAACACCATATATTTT. The encoded protein is CSVVGPWDSRFSGNTIYF.

This clonotype was counted only a few times. The chain uses TRBV5-4 and TRBJ1-1, with D unresolved. The V end lost 4 bases, the J end lost 0 bases, and 7 bases lay between the germline ends. The CDR3 has 13 residues. The germline V gene encodes CDR1 SGHNT and CDR2 YYREEE (reference sequence). DNA for the CDR3: TGTGCCAGCAGCCCGCGCCTGAACACTGAAGCTTTCTTT. Translating it yields CASSPRLNTEAFF.

This clonotype has just a few counts. The chain joins TRBV12-3 or TRBV12-4 to TRBJ1-1; weak D call: TRBD1 (6 bases). V was pared by 2 bases and J by 7 bases, with 23 bases between. The CDR3 totals 17 residues. In nucleotides, the CDR3 is TGTGCCAGCAGTTTAATCGCCTCCCCGGGGGGGCTGGGTGAAGCTTTCTTT. Translated: CASSLIASPGGLGEAFF.

This clonotype was detected ten times or more. In nucleotides, the CDR3 is TGTGCCATCGGGGGCGGGAGGCCGAGGAATGAGCAGTTCTTC. This gives the protein CAIGGGRPRNEQFF. The chain has TRBV7-9 and TRBJ2-1, with TRBD2 identical over 8 bases. The CDR3 has 14 amino acids. Looked up from germline, CDR1 is SEHNR and CDR2 is FQNEAQ (reference sequence). V gave up 10 bases and J gave up 7 bases; unmatched junction bases: 12.

This clonotype was recorded many times. The CDR3 reads CASSQDRTKDEKLFF. For the CDR3, the DNA is TGCGCCAGCAGCCAAGATCGGACCAAAGATGAAAAACTGTTTTTT. The genes are TRBV4-3 and TRBJ1-4; D unclear. The V gene lost 0 bases and the J gene lost 6 bases, with 11 bases spanning the gap. The CDR3 totals 15 residues. Looked up from germline, CDR1 is LGHNA and CDR2 is YSLEER.

This chain joins TRBV4-2 and TRBJ2-4; 7 bases line up with TRBD1. Trimming cost V 4 bases and J 8 bases; bases outside gene matches: 11. CDR3 size: 15 residues. The germline V gene has CDR1 LGHNA and CDR2 YNFKEQ. This chain's CDR3 is CASSLSSTGADIQYF. CDR3 DNA: TGTGCCAGCAGCCTAAGCTCTACAGGGGCGGACATTCAGTACTTC.

The chain links TRBV20-1 to TRBJ2-5; TRBD2 might be the D (5 bases). This CDR3 spans 14 amino acids. The V and J ends lost 1 base and 0 bases respectively, with 9 bases between them. Germline CDR1 DFQATT, CDR2 SNEGSKA (reference sequence). The CDR3 is CSARAGENQETQYF. The DNA of the CDR3 is TGCAGTGCTAGAGCCGGGGAGAACCAAGAGACCCAGTACTTC.

This clonotype showed up many times. The V and J genes are TRBV5-8 and TRBJ2-7; D gene ambiguous. The germline V gene has CDR1 SGHTS and CDR2 YDEGEE. Trimming left V 4 bases short and J 7 bases short, with 12 bases between. The CDR3 consists of 12 residues. The DNA for the CDR3 is TGTGCCAGCAGCATTACAACCTGGGAGCAGTACTTC. Protein: CASSITTWEQYF.

This clonotype was picked up a small number of times. This chain connects TRBV7-8 to TRBJ2-5, with TRBD2 matching 8 bases. With 5 bases clipped from V and 4 bases from J, the junction kept 12 bases outside the gene matches. The CDR3 covers 16 residues. CDR1 SGHVS and CDR2 FQNEAQ come from the germline V gene. In DNA, the CDR3 is TGTGCCAGCAGCCCTGACGTCGGGGGGGAATCAGAGACCCAGTACTTC. Translation: CASSPDVGGESETQYF.

This clonotype occurred a few times. The rearrangement joins TRBV7-2 to TRBJ2-2; 10 bases agree with TRBD2. Germline CDR1 and CDR2: SGHTA and FQGNSA. With 5 bases clipped from V and 6 bases from J, the junction kept 9 bases outside the gene matches. The CDR3 is 16 amino acids. CDR3 protein: CASSPQSGRAAGELFF. CDR3 DNA sequence: TGTGCCAGCAGCCCCCAGAGCGGGAGGGCGGCCGGGGAGCTGTTTTTT.

The V call is TRBV27, the J call TRBJ2-7; 12 nucleotides match TRBD1. This CDR3 is 15 amino acids long. CDR1 is MNHEY, CDR2 SMNVEV, per germline (reference sequence). Trimming at V came to 6 bases and at J to 7 bases, leaving 10 bases not matched to a gene. The CDR3 protein is CASSLRDRGRDEQYF. For the CDR3, the DNA is TGTGCCAGCAGCCTCCGGGACAGGGGGCGAGATGAGCAGTACTTC.